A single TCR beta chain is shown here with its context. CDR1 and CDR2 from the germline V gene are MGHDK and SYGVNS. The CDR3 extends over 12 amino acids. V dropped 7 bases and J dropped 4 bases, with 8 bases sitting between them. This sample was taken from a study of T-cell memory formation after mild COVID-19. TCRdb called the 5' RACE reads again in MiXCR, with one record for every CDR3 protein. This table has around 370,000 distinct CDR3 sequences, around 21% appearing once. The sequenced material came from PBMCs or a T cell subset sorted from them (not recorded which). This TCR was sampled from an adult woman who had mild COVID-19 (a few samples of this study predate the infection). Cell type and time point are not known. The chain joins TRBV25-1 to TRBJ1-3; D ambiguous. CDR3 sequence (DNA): TGTGCCAGCACCTCCCCAGGAAACACCATATATTTT. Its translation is CASTSPGNTIYF. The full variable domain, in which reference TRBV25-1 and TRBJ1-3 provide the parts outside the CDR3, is EADIYQTPRYLVIGTGKKITLECSQTMGHDKMYWYQQDPGMELHLIHYSYGVNSTEKGDLSSESTVSRIRTEHFPLTLESARPSHTSQYLCASTSPGNTIYFGEGSWLTVV.